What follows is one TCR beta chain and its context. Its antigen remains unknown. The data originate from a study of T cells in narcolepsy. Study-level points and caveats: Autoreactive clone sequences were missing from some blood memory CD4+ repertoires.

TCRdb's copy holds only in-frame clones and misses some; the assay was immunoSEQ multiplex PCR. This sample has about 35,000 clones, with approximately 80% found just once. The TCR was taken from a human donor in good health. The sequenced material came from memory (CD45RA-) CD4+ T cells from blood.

This chain's CDR3 is CAWSANGLNIQYF. CDR3 nucleotide sequence: TGTGCCTGGAGTGCCAATGGACTAAACATTCAGTACTTC. V and J are TRBV30 and TRBJ2-4; possibly TRBD2 for D (5 bases). Trimming left V 1 base short and J 6 bases short, with 10 bases between. CDR3 length equals 13 residues. The germline gives CDR1 GTSNPN, CDR2 SVGIG (reference sequence).